This is a list of T cell receptor beta chains from one sample in a study of identical twins. Via MiXCR, TCRdb re-called the 5' RACE reads, giving one row per CDR3 protein. The table lists under 500,000 distinct CDR3 sequences, about 13% of them singletons. The same data also contributed to another study, on yellow fever vaccine responses in identical twins.

The material sequenced was CD4+ T cells sorted from blood. Every receptor here comes from a woman between 18 and 29 years old in good health. Both conserved end residues are part of each CDR3. D genes are given only for firm matches. Clone size, where shown, is once, few, many, or a class for clones that have expanded.

TRBD1 TRBJ1-2 TRBV6-2/TRBV6-3 few TGTGCCAGCAGATATACCGGGACAGACAACTATGGCTACACCTTC CASRYTGTDNYGYTF
TRBD2 TRBJ2-1 TRBV20-1 many TGCAGTGCTAGTAAAAGCGGGAGATTTGGTGAGCAGTTCTTC CSASKSGRFGEQFF
NA TRBJ1-5 TRBV20-1 few TGCAGTGCTATTCAGGGAGGTCAGCCCCAGCATTTT CSAIQGGQPQHF
NA TRBJ2-3 TRBV29-1 few TGCGGCGCTCTTAACAGGGGCACAGATACGCAGTATTTT CGALNRGTDTQYF
NA TRBJ2-3 TRBV12-3/TRBV12-4 NA TGTGCCAGCGCACGGAGGGGGGGCACAGATACGCAGTATTTT CASARRGGTDTQYF
TRBD1 TRBJ1-6 TRBV6-5 few TGTGCCAGCAGTTACGACAGGGGACGTTCACCCCTCCACTTT CASSYDRGRSPLHF
TRBD1 TRBJ2-3 TRBV20-1 many TGCAGTGCTAGACACCGGGACAGGGGTACAGATACGCAGTATTTT CSARHRDRGTDTQYF
TRBD1 TRBJ1-6 TRBV15 many TGTGCCACCAGCAGAGGGGACAGGGTGATAGGTAATTCACCCCTCCACTTT CATSRGDRVIGNSPLHF
NA TRBJ1-1 TRBV29-1 few TGCAGCGCCTTCGGGGATCTAAACACTGAAGCTTTCTTT CSAFGDLNTEAFF
NA TRBJ2-7 TRBV7-8 few TGTGCCAGCAGCTTAGAGAGTAGCCTAACCTACGAGCAGTACTTC CASSLESSLTYEQYF
NA TRBJ2-3 TRBV7-2 few TGTGCCAGCAGCTTAGGGACGGGCAGGGCTAAAGATACGCAGTATTTT CASSLGTGRAKDTQYF
NA TRBJ2-7 TRBV29-1 NA TGCAGCGTTCAGGCCGCAAGGCTGGTGGGGGGGCAGTACTTC CSVQAARLVGGQYF
NA TRBJ2-5 TRBV11-3 NA TGTGCCAGCAGCTCCAGGGGAGCAGAGACCCAGTACTTC CASSSRGAETQYF
NA TRBJ2-1 TRBV4-2 few TGTGCCAGCAGCCAAGCGGGTTCCCCCTCCAATGAGCAGTTCTTC CASSQAGSPSNEQFF
TRBD2 TRBJ2-5 TRBV12-3/TRBV12-4 NA TGTGCCAGCAGTTTAGGGCTAGCGGGAGGTCGGCAAGAGACCCAGTACTTC CASSLGLAGGRQETQYF
NA TRBJ2-5 TRBV29-1 many TGCAGCGTTGAAAGGGTTGAGACCCAGTACTTC CSVERVETQYF
TRBD2 TRBJ2-7 TRBV7-2 NA TGTGCCAGCAGCTTAGTGGGGGGCACTAGCGGTTCCTACGAGCAGTACTTC CASSLVGGTSGSYEQYF
NA TRBJ1-2 TRBV20-1 NA TGCAGTGCGGAATTAGGGGAGAGATATGGCTACACCTTC CSAELGERYGYTF
TRBD2 TRBJ2-1 TRBV24-1 NA TGTGCCACCAGTGCCGTTACGGTGGGGACTAGCGGGATTGAGCAGTTCTTC CATSAVTVGTSGIEQFF
TRBD1 TRBJ2-3 TRBV29-1 few TGCAGCGTTGGAGGAGTAGGGACAGAAACAGATACGCAGTATTTT CSVGGVGTETDTQYF
TRBD2 TRBJ2-2 TRBV12-3/TRBV12-4 few TGTGCCAGCAGCACCGGGACTAGCGGATCCACCGGGGAGCTGTTTTTT CASSTGTSGSTGELFF
NA TRBJ2-1 TRBV28 NA TGTGCCAGCAGCAGGCTCTCGCGCGAGCAGTTCTTC CASSRLSREQFF
NA TRBJ2-6 TRBV5-1 NA TGCGCCAGCAGCTTGGTTGGGACGCGAGCGGATGGGGCCAACGTCCTGACTTTC CASSLVGTRADGANVLTF
NA TRBJ2-3 TRBV7-8 many TGTGCCAGCAGCTTAGAGGGGGTTAGCACAGATACGCAGTATTTT CASSLEGVSTDTQYF
NA TRBJ2-2 TRBV2 NA TGTGCCAGCAGTAGTAATGCGAACACCGGGGAGCTGTTTTTT CASSSNANTGELFF
TRBD1 TRBJ2-3 TRBV28 few TGTGCCAGCAGTTCCACAGGGGAACTAGATACGCAGTATTTT CASSSTGELDTQYF
NA TRBJ2-2 TRBV5-1 few TGCGCCAGCAGCTCTACACAGGCGAACACCGGGGAGCTGTTTTTT CASSSTQANTGELFF
NA TRBJ2-1 TRBV6-2/TRBV6-3 few TGTGCCAGCAGTTACATAGGGACAAAGCAGTTCTTC CASSYIGTKQFF
TRBD1 TRBJ1-1 TRBV4-1 few TGCGCCAGCAGCCAAGAAGTTCTGGGAGGGGGCGCTTCGGCTTTCTTT CASSQEVLGGGASAFF
TRBD2 TRBJ2-3 TRBV5-1 NA TGCGCCAGCAGCCCTGGTACTAGCGGGTTATCAGATACGCAGTATTTT CASSPGTSGLSDTQYF
TRBD2 TRBJ2-2 TRBV6-2/TRBV6-3 few TGTGCCAGCAGCCCCCAACTAGCGTACACCGGGGAGCTGTTTTTT CASSPQLAYTGELFF
NA TRBJ2-7 TRBV20-1 few TGCAGTGCTATCCCCGGGGGAGCCTACGAGCAGTACTTC CSAIPGGAYEQYF
TRBD1 TRBJ2-7 TRBV3-1 NA TGTGCCAGCAGCGGTAGGACAGGGATTGTCCACGAGCAGTACTTC CASSGRTGIVHEQYF
NA TRBJ2-7 TRBV6-5 NA TGTGCCAGCAGTATCGAAACTACTGCCTACGAGCAGTACTTC CASSIETTAYEQYF
NA TRBJ2-5 TRBV6-6 NA TGTGCCAGCAGCCCCGACCGTTTGGGGACCCAGTACTTC CASSPDRLGTQYF
TRBD1 TRBJ1-5 TRBV20-1 NA TGCAGTGCTAGACCGGGACAGGGACAATATCAGCCCCAGCATTTT CSARPGQGQYQPQHF
NA TRBJ2-7 TRBV20-1 few TGCAGTGCTAGAGATCGGGTCCCGGGTGGGGGCAGCTCCTACGAGCAGTACTTC CSARDRVPGGGSSYEQYF
NA TRBJ2-1 TRBV7-8 NA TGTGCCAGCAGCTTAGGTCGGGGCGTAGAGCAGTTCTTC CASSLGRGVEQFF
TRBD2 TRBJ2-3 TRBV20-1 few TGCAGTGCTAGAGACGCCACCGGGACTAGCGGAACAGATACGCAGTATTTT CSARDATGTSGTDTQYF
NA TRBJ2-1 TRBV14 few TGTGCCAGCAGCCAAGGGCTAGTCGGGTACAATGAGCAGTTCTTC CASSQGLVGYNEQFF
NA TRBJ2-1 TRBV7-2 few TGTGCCAGCAGCTTAAGGTCTCGGGACAATGAGCAGTTCTTC CASSLRSRDNEQFF
NA TRBJ2-7 TRBV5-1 NA TGCGCCAGCAGCTTGGGGGTAGGGGGCTACGAGCAGTACTTC CASSLGVGGYEQYF
NA TRBJ2-4 TRBV5-4 few TGTGCCAGCAGCCCGGAGTTAGCCAAAAACATTCAGTACTTC CASSPELAKNIQYF
NA TRBJ2-7 TRBV29-1 few TGCAGCGTTGAACGCGGAGGCGGCGACGAGCAGTACTTC CSVERGGGDEQYF
TRBD1 TRBJ1-6 TRBV12-3/TRBV12-4 many TGTGCCAGCAGCGTCGACAGGGATTCACCCCTCCACTTT CASSVDRDSPLHF
TRBD1 TRBJ2-7 TRBV10-3 NA TGTGCCATCAGTCCCGGGACAGGGCCTTACGAGCAGTACTTC CAISPGTGPYEQYF
NA TRBJ2-6 TRBV6-2/TRBV6-3 NA TGTGCCAGCAGTTACGCACAGGGCCTTCTTGGGGCCAACGTCCTGACTTTC CASSYAQGLLGANVLTF
NA TRBJ2-7 TRBV7-2 few TGTGCCAGCAGCGACATTAGACTCGCGGGCTCCTACGAGCAGTACTTC CASSDIRLAGSYEQYF
NA TRBJ2-1 TRBV7-8 many TGTGCCAGCAGCTCGAATTCAGCCCCGCTCTACAATGAGCAGTTCTTC CASSSNSAPLYNEQFF
NA TRBJ1-5 TRBV27 few TGTGCCAGCAGCCGAGGGGGAGGGAATCAGCCCCAGCATTTT CASSRGGGNQPQHF
NA TRBJ1-4 TRBV12-3/TRBV12-4 few TGTGCCAGCAGTTTAGATCCGGGCTCCTCGAGGGGAAAACTGTTTTTT CASSLDPGSSRGKLFF
NA TRBJ1-2 TRBV7-9 many TGTGCCAGCAGCTTAGAGCGGGGCTACACCTTC CASSLERGYTF
NA TRBJ2-1 TRBV5-1 many TGCGCCAGCAGCTTGGTGGGCAAGGTCAATGAGCAGTTCTTC CASSLVGKVNEQFF